Listed below are T cell receptor beta chains from one sample, sequenced in a study of cytomegalovirus exposure and HLA in healthy donors. Profiled with immunoSEQ multiplex PCR; TCRdb holds only in-frame clones, not every one. The repertoire has 100,000 to 150,000 clones, more than 75% of them found once; the top ten carry about 11%. Material for sequencing was PBMCs. These receptors all come from a young man in good health and CMV-seropositive. The CDR3 runs from the conserved cysteine through the conserved F or W. A D gene is named only where the DNA matches it firmly. Clone size is given for some rows only: seen once, a few or many times, or a class if the clone is expanded.

V: TRBV7-9; size: -; D: -; J: TRBJ2-7; CDR3: CASSSHLDEQYF; DNA: TGTGCCAGCAGCTCCCACTTAGACGAGCAGTACTTC
V: TRBV4-1; size: -; D: -; J: TRBJ2-1; CDR3: CASSQLSTGLTIQNEQFF; DNA: TGCGCCAGCAGCCAACTATCGACGGGACTCACAATTCAAAATGAGCAGTTCTTC
V: TRBV28; size: -; D: TRBD1; J: TRBJ1-4; CDR3: CASSDRGGEKLFF; DNA: TGTGCCAGCAGCGACAGGGGTGGGGAAAAACTGTTTTTT
V: TRBV4-3; size: -; D: TRBD1; J: TRBJ1-1; CDR3: CASSQYRGQNTEAFF; DNA: TGCGCCAGCAGCCAGTACAGGGGACAAAACACTGAAGCTTTCTTT
V: TRBV27; size: -; D: TRBD2; J: TRBJ2-1; CDR3: CASRLAGFYNEQFF; DNA: TGTGCCAGCAGATTAGCGGGTTTCTACAATGAGCAGTTCTTC
V: TRBV27; size: -; D: -; J: TRBJ1-5; CDR3: CASSFWYRHPHQPQHF; DNA: TGTGCCAGCAGTTTTTGGTACAGACATCCGCATCAGCCCCAGCATTTT
V: TRBV6-1; size: few; D: TRBD1; J: TRBJ1-2; CDR3: CANQGQPPLDGYTF; DNA: TGTGCCAACCAGGGACAGCCGCCTCTGGATGGCTACACCTTC
V: TRBV30; size: few; D: TRBD1; J: TRBJ1-2; CDR3: CARGTGGYGYTF; DNA: TGTGCCCGCGGGACAGGGGGCTATGGCTACACCTTC
V: TRBV4-3; size: -; D: -; J: TRBJ2-2; CDR3: CASSQDRSGELFF; DNA: TGCGCCAGCAGCCAAGATCGGTCAGGGGAGCTGTTTTTT
V: TRBV7-8; size: -; D: TRBD1; J: TRBJ1-2; CDR3: CASSLGTGTGSGYTF; DNA: TGTGCCAGCAGCTTAGGGACCGGGACAGGGTCTGGCTACACCTTC
V: TRBV9; size: -; D: -; J: TRBJ2-3; CDR3: CASSGGAPLDTQYF; DNA: TGTGCCAGCAGCGGCGGCGCCCCCTTAGATACGCAGTATTTT
V: TRBV9; size: -; D: -; J: TRBJ2-7; CDR3: CASSASRDTLTYEQYF; DNA: TGTGCCAGCAGCGCCTCCCGGGACACCCTGACCTACGAGCAGTACTTC
V: TRBV27; size: -; D: TRBD1; J: TRBJ1-1; CDR3: CASSLTGGRTNTEAFF; DNA: TGTGCCAGCAGCTTAACAGGGGGCAGGACGAACACTGAAGCTTTCTTT
V: TRBV11-2; size: few; D: TRBD2; J: TRBJ2-7; CDR3: CASSFTSGRAWNEQYF; DNA: TGTGCCAGCAGCTTCACTAGCGGGAGGGCTTGGAACGAGCAGTACTTC
V: TRBV9; size: -; D: TRBD2; J: TRBJ2-5; CDR3: CASSVGTSGRQETQYF; DNA: TGTGCCAGCAGCGTAGGAACTAGCGGGAGACAAGAGACCCAGTACTTC
V: TRBV19; size: -; D: -; J: TRBJ2-6; CDR3: CASRRQSSGANVLTF; DNA: TGTGCCAGTCGGAGACAGAGCTCTGGGGCCAACGTCCTGACTTTC
V: TRBV11-2; size: -; D: TRBD1; J: TRBJ2-2; CDR3: CASTFPEGQGDGGELFF; DNA: TGTGCCAGCACCTTCCCAGAGGGACAGGGGGATGGCGGGGAGCTGTTTTTT
V: TRBV30; size: -; D: TRBD1; J: TRBJ1-4; CDR3: CAWSVLRTGPKEKLFF; DNA: TGTGCCTGGAGTGTACTCCGGACAGGGCCGAAGGAAAAACTGTTTTTT
V: TRBV6-6; size: -; D: -; J: TRBJ2-1; CDR3: CASRTSDNEQFF; DNA: TGTGCCAGCAGAACGTCGGACAATGAGCAGTTCTTC